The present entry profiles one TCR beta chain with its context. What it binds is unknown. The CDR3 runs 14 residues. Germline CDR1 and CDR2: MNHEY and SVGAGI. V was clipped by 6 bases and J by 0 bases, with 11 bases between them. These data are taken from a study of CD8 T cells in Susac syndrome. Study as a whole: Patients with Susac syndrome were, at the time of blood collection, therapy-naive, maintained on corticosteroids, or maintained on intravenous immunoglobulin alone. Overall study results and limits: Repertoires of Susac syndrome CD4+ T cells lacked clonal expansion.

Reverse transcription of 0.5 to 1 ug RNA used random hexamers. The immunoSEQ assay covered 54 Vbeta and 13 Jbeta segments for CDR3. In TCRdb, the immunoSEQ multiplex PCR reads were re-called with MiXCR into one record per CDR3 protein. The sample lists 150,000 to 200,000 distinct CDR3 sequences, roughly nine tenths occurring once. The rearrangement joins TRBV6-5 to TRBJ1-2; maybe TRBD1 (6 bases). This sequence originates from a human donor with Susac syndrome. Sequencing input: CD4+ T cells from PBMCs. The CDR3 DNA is TGTGCCAGCAGCAGACAGGTAGCTAACTATGGCTACACCTTC. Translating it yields CASSRQVANYGYTF.